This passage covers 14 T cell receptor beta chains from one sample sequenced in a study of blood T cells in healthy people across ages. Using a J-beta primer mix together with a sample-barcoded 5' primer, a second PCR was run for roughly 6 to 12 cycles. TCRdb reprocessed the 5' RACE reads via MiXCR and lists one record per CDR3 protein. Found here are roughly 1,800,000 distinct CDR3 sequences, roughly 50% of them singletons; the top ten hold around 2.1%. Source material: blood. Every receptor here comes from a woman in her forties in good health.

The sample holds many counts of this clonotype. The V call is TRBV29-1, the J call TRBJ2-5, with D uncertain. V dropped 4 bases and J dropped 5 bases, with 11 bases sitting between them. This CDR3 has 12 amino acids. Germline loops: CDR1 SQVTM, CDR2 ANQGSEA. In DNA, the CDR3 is TGCAGCGTTGCGCTTAAGGAGGAGACCCAGTACTTC. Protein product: CSVALKEETQYF.

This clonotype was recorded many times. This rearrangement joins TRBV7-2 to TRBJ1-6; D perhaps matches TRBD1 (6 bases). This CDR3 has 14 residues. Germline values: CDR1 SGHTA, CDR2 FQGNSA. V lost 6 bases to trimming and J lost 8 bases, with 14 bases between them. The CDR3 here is CASRRTGPHSPLHF. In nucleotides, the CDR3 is TGTGCCAGCAGACGAACAGGGCCTCATTCACCCCTCCACTTT. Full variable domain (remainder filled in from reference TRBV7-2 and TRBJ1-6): GAGVSQSPSNKVTEKGKDVELRCDPISGHTALYWYRQSLGQGLEFLIYFQGNSAPDKSGLPSDRFSAERTGGSVSTLTIQRTQQEDSAVYLCASRRTGPHSPLHFGNGTRLTVT.

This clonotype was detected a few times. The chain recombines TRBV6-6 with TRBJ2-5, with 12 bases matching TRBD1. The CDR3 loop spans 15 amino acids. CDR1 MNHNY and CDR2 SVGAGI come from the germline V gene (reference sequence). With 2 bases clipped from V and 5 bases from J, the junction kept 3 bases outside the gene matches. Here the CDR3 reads CASSYGTGGRETQYF. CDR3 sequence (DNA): TGTGCCAGCAGTTACGGGACAGGGGGCAGGGAGACCCAGTACTTC.

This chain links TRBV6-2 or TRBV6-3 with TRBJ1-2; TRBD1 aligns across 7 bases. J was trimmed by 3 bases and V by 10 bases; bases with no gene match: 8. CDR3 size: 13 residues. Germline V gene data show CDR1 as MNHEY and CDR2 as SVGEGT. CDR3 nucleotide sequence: TGTGCCATCCTTGGGACAGAGGACTATGGCTACACCTTC. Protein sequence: CAILGTEDYGYTF.

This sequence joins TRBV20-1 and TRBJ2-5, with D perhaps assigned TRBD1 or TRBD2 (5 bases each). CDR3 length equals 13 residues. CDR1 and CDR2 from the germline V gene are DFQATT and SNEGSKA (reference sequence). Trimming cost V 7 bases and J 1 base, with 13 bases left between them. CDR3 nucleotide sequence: TGCAGTGAGCCGGGGCCCACCCAAGAGACCCAGTACTTC. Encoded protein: CSEPGPTQETQYF.

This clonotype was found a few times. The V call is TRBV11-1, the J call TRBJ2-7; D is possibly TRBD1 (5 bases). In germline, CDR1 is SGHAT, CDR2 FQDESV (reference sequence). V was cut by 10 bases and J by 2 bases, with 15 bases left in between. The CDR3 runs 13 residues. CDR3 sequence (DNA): TGTGCCACCTCCAGGACATCTCCCTACGAGCAGTACTTC. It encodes CATSRTSPYEQYF.

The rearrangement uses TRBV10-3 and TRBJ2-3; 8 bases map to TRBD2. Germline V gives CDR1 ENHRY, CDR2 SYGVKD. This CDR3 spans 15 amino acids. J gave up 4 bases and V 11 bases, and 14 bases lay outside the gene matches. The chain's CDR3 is CAGHWLAGRADTQYF. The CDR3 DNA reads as TGTGCCGGTCACTGGTTAGCGGGGAGAGCAGATACGCAGTATTTT.

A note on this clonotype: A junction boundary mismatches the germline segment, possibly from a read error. As DNA, the CDR3 is TGTGCCAGCAGTGTCCTAGCGGGCACTGATACGCAGTATTTT. Protein: CASSVLAGTDTQYF. This chain joins TRBV6-4 and TRBJ2-3, with 8 bases identical to TRBD2. This CDR3 comprises 14 residues. The germline V gene encodes CDR1 MRHNA and CDR2 SNTAGT.

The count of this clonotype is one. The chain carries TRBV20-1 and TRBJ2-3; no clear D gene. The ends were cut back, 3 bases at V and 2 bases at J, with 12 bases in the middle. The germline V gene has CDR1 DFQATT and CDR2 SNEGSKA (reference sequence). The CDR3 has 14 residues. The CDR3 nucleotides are TGCAGTGCTAGCCCGACTCGTTACACAGATACGCAGTATTTT. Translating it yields CSASPTRYTDTQYF.

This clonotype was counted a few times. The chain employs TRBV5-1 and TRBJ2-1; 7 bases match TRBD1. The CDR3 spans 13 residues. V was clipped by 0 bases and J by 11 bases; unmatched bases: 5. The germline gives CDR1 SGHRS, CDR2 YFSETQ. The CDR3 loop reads CASSLEGTVKQFF. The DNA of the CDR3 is TGCGCCAGCAGCTTGGAAGGGACAGTCAAGCAGTTCTTC.

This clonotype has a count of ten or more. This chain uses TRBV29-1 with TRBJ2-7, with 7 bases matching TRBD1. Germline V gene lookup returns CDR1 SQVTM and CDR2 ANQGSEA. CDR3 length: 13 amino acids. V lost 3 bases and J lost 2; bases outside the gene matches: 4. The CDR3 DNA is TGCAGCGTTGAGACAGGGCAACCCTACGAGCAGTACTTC. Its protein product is CSVETGQPYEQYF.

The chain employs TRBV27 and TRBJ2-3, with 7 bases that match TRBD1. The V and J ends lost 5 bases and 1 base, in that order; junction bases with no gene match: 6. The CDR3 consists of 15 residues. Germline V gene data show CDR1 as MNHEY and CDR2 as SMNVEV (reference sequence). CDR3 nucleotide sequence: TGTGCCAGCAGTCACAGGGGTATGGGCACAGATACGCAGTATTTT. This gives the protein CASSHRGMGTDTQYF.

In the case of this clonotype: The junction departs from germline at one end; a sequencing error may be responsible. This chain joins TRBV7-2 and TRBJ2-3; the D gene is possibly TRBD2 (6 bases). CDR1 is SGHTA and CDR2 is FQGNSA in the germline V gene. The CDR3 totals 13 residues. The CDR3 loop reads CASSLAGTDTRYF. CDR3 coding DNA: TGTGCCAGCAGCTTAGCGGGGACTGATACGCGGTATTTT.

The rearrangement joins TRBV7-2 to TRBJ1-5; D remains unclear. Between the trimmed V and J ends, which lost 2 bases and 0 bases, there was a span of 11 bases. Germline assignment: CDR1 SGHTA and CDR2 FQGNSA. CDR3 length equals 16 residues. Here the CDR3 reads CASSLSQTYSNQPQHF. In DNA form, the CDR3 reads TGTGCCAGCAGCTTATCTCAGACCTATAGCAATCAGCCCCAGCATTTT.